This is a list of T cell receptor beta chains from one sample in a study of cytomegalovirus exposure and HLA in healthy donors. Using immunoSEQ multiplex PCR, the repertoire was profiled, and TCRdb retains in-frame clones only, with some absent. The table includes around 100,000 clones, 50% to 65% detected once. The sample taken for sequencing was PBMCs. The receptors originated from a man aged 25 to 40 in good health and CMV-seropositive. Both conserved end residues are part of each CDR3. D genes are given only for firm matches. The size field is filled for only some rows; it gives once, few, many or a size class.

abundance	j_gene	len	d_gene	v_gene	CDR3aa	CDR3nt
-	TRBJ1-5	13	-	TRBV10-2	CASIEQVNQPQHF	TGCGCCAGCATAGAACAGGTTAATCAGCCCCAGCATTTT
-	TRBJ2-5	17	-	TRBV7-6	CASSPGLRGGGRETQYF	TGTGCCAGCAGCCCCGGTCTTAGGGGCGGCGGCCGTGAGACCCAGTACTTC
-	TRBJ2-2	15	TRBD1	TRBV4-2	CASSPGTGKTGELFF	TGTGCCAGCAGCCCGGGGACAGGGAAAACCGGGGAGCTGTTTTTT
-	TRBJ1-3	14	-	TRBV6-5	CASSPSFSGNTIYF	TGTGCCAGCAGCCCTAGTTTTTCTGGAAACACCATATATTTT
-	TRBJ1-1	16	-	TRBV11-3	CVSSAGGQGRHTEAFF	TGTGTCAGCAGCGCCGGGGGGCAGGGAAGACACACTGAAGCTTTCTTT
-	TRBJ2-7	16	TRBD1	TRBV4-1	CASSLVTGASPYEQYF	TGCGCCAGCAGCCTCGTAACAGGGGCCAGTCCTTACGAGCAGTACTTC
few	TRBJ2-2	16	TRBD1	TRBV7-3	CASSLRGTGNTGELFF	TGTGCCAGCAGCCTAAGGGGGACAGGGAACACCGGGGAGCTGTTTTTT
-	TRBJ1-4	16	TRBD1	TRBV15	CATSRDRGSRVGKLFF	TGTGCCACCAGCAGGGACAGGGGGTCGAGGGTTGGAAAACTGTTTTTT
once	TRBJ1-5	11	-	TRBV5-6	CASSPEGPQHF	TGTGCCAGCAGCCCGGAGGGGCCCCAGCATTTT
-	TRBJ2-2	17	-	TRBV4-1	CASSPFWTPLAAGELFF	TGCGCCAGCAGCCCATTTTGGACTCCTCTTGCCGCCGGGGAGCTGTTTTTT
-	TRBJ1-2	14	TRBD1	TRBV6-1	CASSEVGQGYGYTF	TGTGCCAGCAGTGAAGTGGGACAGGGCTATGGCTACACCTTC
-	TRBJ2-1	13	-	TRBV6-1	CASSPGTLDEQFF	TGTGCCAGCAGTCCCGGGACACTTGATGAGCAGTTCTTC
once	TRBJ2-7	15	TRBD2	TRBV2	CASSVERGGSYEQYF	TGTGCCAGCAGTGTGGAGCGGGGGGGCTCCTACGAGCAGTACTTC
-	TRBJ2-5	15	-	TRBV5-1	CASSPDRLGAGEQYF	TGCGCCAGCAGCCCCGACAGGCTGGGGGCGGGGGAGCAGTACTTC
once	TRBJ2-6	14	-	TRBV5-1	CASRTGSGANVLTF	TGCGCCAGTAGAACAGGGTCTGGGGCCAACGTCCTGACTTTC
-	TRBJ2-1	14	TRBD1	TRBV19	CASSSQTGGIEQFF	TGTGCCAGTAGTTCCCAGACAGGGGGCATTGAGCAGTTCTTC
-	TRBJ1-1	14	-	TRBV27	CASSLEGGNTEAFF	TGTGCCAGCAGTTTGGAAGGGGGGAACACTGAAGCTTTCTTT
-	TRBJ2-7	12	-	TRBV29-1	CSVGTETYEQYF	TGCAGCGTTGGTACAGAGACCTACGAGCAGTACTTC
-	TRBJ2-5	15	TRBD1	TRBV29-1	CSVTSGTGLGGTQYF	TGCAGCGTTACATCCGGGACAGGGCTTGGAGGGACCCAGTACTTC
-	TRBJ2-5	13	-	TRBV10-3	CAISGGPKETQYF	TGTGCCATCAGTGGCGGCCCTAAAGAGACCCAGTACTTC
few	TRBJ1-6	13	-	TRBV10-1	CASSPDTYSPLHF	TGCGCCAGCAGTCCCGACACCTATTCACCCCTCCACTTT
once	TRBJ2-3	15	-	TRBV28	CAVSVGLFGADTQYF	TGTGCCGTCAGCGTAGGACTTTTTGGTGCAGATACGCAGTATTTT
few	TRBJ2-2	17	TRBD2	TRBV13	CASSSTEQRGNTGELFF	TGTGCCAGCAGCTCGACTGAGCAGCGGGGTAACACCGGGGAGCTGTTTTTT
once	TRBJ2-5	14	-	TRBV7-8	CASFPTRGMGTQYF	TGTGCCAGCTTCCCGACGCGGGGCATGGGGACCCAGTACTTC
-	TRBJ1-2	11	-	TRBV7-9	CSSSLGGVYTF	TGTTCCAGCTCTCTAGGCGGCGTCTACACCTTC